The 30 T cell receptor beta chains below were found in one sample sequenced in a study of post-analysis software for immune sequencing data. Presence of unique molecular identifiers characterized the TCR beta cDNA libraries. TCRdb used MiXCR to reprocess the PCR reads, holding one entry per CDR3 protein. The data show 750,000 to 900,000 distinct CDR3 sequences, with more than 45% seen just once and roughly 4.4% held by the top ten. Study-level findings and limits: Among five TRBV segments more frequent in patients than controls were TRBV5-6, TRBV5-1 and TRBV20-1.

These receptors' antigens are unknown. Specimen: blood. The receptors come from a girl between 5 and 17 years old with multiple sclerosis.

The chain has TRBV5-1 and TRBJ2-4; D is ambiguous. The closer fit of TRBJ2-7 to the DNA end suggests the J call may be wrong. CDR3 length equals 15 residues. In germline, CDR1 is SGHRS, CDR2 YFSETQ. The CDR3 loop is CASSPFGSANYEQYF. The CDR3 nucleotides are TGCGCCAGCAGCCCATTTGGGTCAGCTAACTACGAGCAGTACTTC.

This clonotype was picked up many times. A read error may produce the germline difference seen at one junction end. This rearrangement joins TRBV5-1 to TRBJ2-3; maybe TRBD1 (6 bases). This CDR3 has 12 amino acids. Germline-derived CDR1 and CDR2 are SGHRS and YFSETQ. In DNA, the CDR3 is TGTGCCAGCAGTTCTAGGGGGGATACGCAGTATTTT. This gives the protein CASSSRGDTQYF.

The chain carries TRBV12-3 or TRBV12-4 and TRBJ1-2; the D gene is possibly TRBD1 (5 bases). CDR3 length: 13 amino acids. With 1 base removed from V and 5 bases from J, the gap between germline ends came to 8 bases. CDR3 in DNA: TGTGCCAGCAGTTTAGTACCAGGGTATGGCTACACCTTC. The encoded protein is CASSLVPGYGYTF.

This sequence joins TRBV20-1 and TRBJ2-1, with D maybe TRBD1 (6 bases). CDR3 length: 15 amino acids. Germline lookup yields CDR1 DFQATT and CDR2 SNEGSKA (reference sequence). The V end was cut by 5 bases, the J end by 4 bases, with 18 bases between. CDR3 loop: CSAPGQILSYNEQFF. As DNA, the CDR3 is TGCAGTGCTCCAGGACAGATTCTTTCGTACAATGAGCAGTTCTTC.

V and J are TRBV5-5 and TRBJ2-5; no clear D gene. CDR1 SGHKS and CDR2 YYEKEE come from the germline V gene (reference sequence). V was cut by 2 bases and J by 5 bases, with 13 bases left in between. This CDR3 contains 14 residues. As DNA, the CDR3 is TGTGCCAGCAGCTTAGGCTGGGTGTTGGAGACCCAGTACTTC. It specifies CASSLGWVLETQYF.

The genes are TRBV20-1 and TRBJ2-1; D might be TRBD2 (6 bases). The CDR3 is made up of 14 amino acids. Germline CDR1 DFQATT, CDR2 SNEGSKA (reference sequence). Between the trimmed V and J ends, which lost 3 bases and 7 bases, there was a span of 16 bases. This chain's CDR3 is CSASSPLGGNEQFF. CDR3 bases: TGCAGTGCTAGTTCCCCGTTGGGGGGAAATGAGCAGTTCTTC.

The rearrangement uses TRBV3-1 and TRBJ2-7, with 9 bases lining up with TRBD2. Germline V lookup: CDR1 LGHDT, CDR2 YNNKEL (reference sequence). Trimming took 4 bases from V and 4 from J; bases not matched to a gene: 11. The CDR3 has 16 residues. The CDR3 nucleotides read TGTGCCAGCAGCCCCGGCGGGAGGGCCGGGGTATACGAGCAGTACTTC. Its protein is CASSPGGRAGVYEQYF.

V gene TRBV29-1 combines with J gene TRBJ2-7; unclear D gene. V lost 1 base to trimming and J lost 2 bases, with 6 bases between them. The CDR3 sequence is 12 residues long. From germline, CDR1 is SQVTM and CDR2 ANQGSEA. In nucleotides, the CDR3 is TGCAGCGTTGAAGGGACCCCCTACGAGCAGTACTTC. Its protein product is CSVEGTPYEQYF.

V is TRBV4-2 and J is TRBJ2-3, with D possibly matching TRBD2 (7 bases). V was trimmed by 3 bases and J by 3 bases, leaving 16 bases between them. The germline V gene encodes CDR1 LGHNA and CDR2 YNFKEQ. The CDR3 runs to 16 residues. CDR3 sequence reads: CASSQADGGLTDTQYF. The CDR3 region has the DNA TGTGCCAGCAGCCAGGCCGACGGGGGGCTTACAGATACGCAGTATTTT.

The table lists this clonotype with a few counts. This CDR3 is CASRRAGTDNIQYF. The CDR3 nucleotides read TGTGCCAGCAGGCGAGCCGGGACAGATAACATTCAGTACTTC. The chain is built from TRBV7-9 and TRBJ2-4, with 7 bases aligning to TRBD1. V was clipped by 6 bases and J by 7 bases; unmatched bases: 9. From germline, CDR1 is SEHNR and CDR2 FQNEAQ (reference sequence). CDR3 length equals 14 residues.

The J gene is TRBJ2-4, the V gene TRBV6-1; D gene unclear. The end of the DNA aligns better with TRBJ2-7, so the J call may be wrong. The CDR3 has 15 amino acids. Germline lookup yields CDR1 MNHNS and CDR2 SASEGT. The CDR3 reads CASSEAHSVSYEQYF. As DNA, the CDR3 is TGTGCCAGCAGTGAAGCGCACTCGGTCTCCTACGAGCAGTACTTC.

The chain carries TRBV24-1 and TRBJ2-1, with 9 bases fitting TRBD1. J was trimmed by 8 bases and V by 3 bases; bases with no gene match: 10. The germline gives CDR1 KGHDR, CDR2 SFDVKD. CDR3 size: 16 residues. CDR3 region: CATSDPDRGSSDEQFF. CDR3 DNA: TGTGCCACCAGTGATCCTGACAGGGGGTCAAGCGATGAGCAGTTCTTC.

This chain joins TRBV3-1 and TRBJ2-1, with 10 bases identical to TRBD2. CDR3 size: 13 residues. With 6 bases clipped from V and 9 bases from J, the junction kept 5 bases outside the gene matches. CDR1 and CDR2 (germline): LGHDT, YNNKEL (reference sequence). The CDR3 loop is CASRPSGSIEQFF. The DNA for the CDR3 is TGTGCCAGCAGACCTAGCGGGAGCATTGAGCAGTTCTTC.

This sequence joins TRBV11-2 and TRBJ2-1; D remains unclear. The better agreement between TRBJ2-7 and the DNA end casts doubt on the J call. Germline lookup yields CDR1 SGHAT and CDR2 FQNNGV. This CDR3 has 14 amino acids. The CDR3 protein is CASSLPSSYNEQYF. The CDR3, as DNA: TGTGCCAGCAGCTTACCTAGTTCCTACAATGAGCAGTACTTC.

The chain links TRBV7-9 to TRBJ1-1; 7 positions agree with TRBD1. This CDR3 is built from 15 residues. With 2 bases clipped from V and 2 bases from J, the junction kept 5 bases outside the gene matches. CDR1 is SEHNR, CDR2 FQNEAQ, per germline (reference sequence). The CDR3 DNA follows: TGTGCCAGCAGCTTACGCAGGGGGAATAACACTGAAGCTTTCTTT. It translates to CASSLRRGNNTEAFF.

This clonotype was detected a few times. This chain joins TRBV9 and TRBJ2-1; D uncertain. V shed 4 bases and J shed 0 bases, with 14 bases lying between them. CDR1 and CDR2 from the germline V gene are SGDLS and YYNGEE. There are 16 residues in the CDR3. The CDR3 nucleotides read TGTGCCAGCAGCTACGCCTCATCGAGCTCCTACAATGAGCAGTTCTTC. This translates into CASSYASSSSYNEQFF.

This sequence joins TRBV11-2 and TRBJ2-3; no clear D gene. Germline-derived CDR1 and CDR2 are SGHAT and FQNNGV. V lost 5 bases and J 5 bases, leaving 5 bases between the germline ends. The CDR3 length is 11 residues. For the CDR3, the DNA is TGTGCCAGCAGCCGTCAAGATACGCAGTATTTT. This translates into CASSRQDTQYF. Variable domain in full (rest from reference TRBV11-2 and TRBJ2-3): EAGVAQSPRYKIIEKRQSVAFWCNPISGHATLYWYQQILGQGPKLLIQFQNNGVVDDSQLPKDRFSAERLKGVDSTLKIQPAKLEDSAVYLCASSRQDTQYFGPGTRLTVL.

CDR3 region: CSALITDTQYF. The DNA for the CDR3 is TGCAGTGCCCTTATCACAGATACGCAGTATTTT. The J gene is TRBJ2-3, the V gene TRBV20-1; no definite D call. The germline CDR1 and CDR2 sequences are DFQATT and SNEGSKA (reference sequence). This CDR3 has 11 residues. V was clipped by 6 bases and J by 2 bases, with 6 bases between them.

This clonotype was picked up a small number of times. This rearrangement joins TRBV2 to TRBJ2-1, with 9 bases identical to TRBD2. CDR1 and CDR2 (germline): SNHLY, FYNNEI. V lost 6 bases and J lost 0; bases outside the gene matches: 3. CDR3 length: 15 amino acids. This CDR3 reads CASRFSGSSYNEQFF. Written as DNA, the CDR3 is TGTGCCAGCAGATTTAGCGGGAGCTCCTACAATGAGCAGTTCTTC.

This clonotype was seen more than once but under ten times. The chain is built from TRBV4-1 and TRBJ2-7, with D possibly TRBD1 on 5 matching bases. V was pared by 0 bases and J by 2 bases, with 14 bases between. The CDR3 spans 16 residues. Germline V CDR1 and CDR2: MGHRA, YSYEKL. CDR3 in DNA: TGCGCCAGCAGCCAAGATCCCCACAGGAGTACCTACGAGCAGTACTTC. Translated, it gives CASSQDPHRSTYEQYF.

CDR3 in amino acids: CASNQGLGKNIQYF. For the CDR3, the DNA is TGTGCCAGCAACCAGGGACTTGGCAAAAACATTCAGTACTTC. The J gene is TRBJ2-4, the V gene TRBV12-3 or TRBV12-4, with a possible D match to TRBD2 (6 bases). The germline V and J ends were trimmed by 7 bases and 3 bases, with 13 bases remaining between them. The CDR3 runs 14 residues.

This chain links TRBV6-2 or TRBV6-3 with TRBJ1-5; D unclear. CDR3 size: 15 residues. The V and J ends lost 2 bases and 2 bases respectively, with 10 bases between them. The germline CDR1 and CDR2 sequences are MNHEY and SVGEGT. The CDR3 protein is CASSYALLGNQPQHF. The CDR3 region has the DNA TGTGCCAGCAGTTACGCCCTCCTAGGCAATCAGCCCCAGCATTTT.

This clonotype was seen only a few times. This sequence joins TRBV6-6 and TRBJ2-3, with TRBD2 as a possible D gene (6 bases). The CDR3 consists of 16 residues. CDR1 is MNHNY, CDR2 SVGAGI, per germline (reference sequence). The V end was cut by 0 bases, the J end by 2 bases, with 12 bases between. CDR3 in DNA: TGTGCCAGCAGTTACTCGTCCGGGAGCCCCACAGATACGCAGTATTTT. It yields the protein CASSYSSGSPTDTQYF.

This rearrangement joins TRBV28 to TRBJ2-7; no clear D gene. The CDR3 extends over 15 amino acids. V was pared by 11 bases and J by 0 bases, with 20 bases between. The germline gives CDR1 MDHEN, CDR2 SYDVKM. The CDR3 coding sequence is TGTGCCGGCACGTGGGAAGGCGGCTACTCCTACGAGCAGTACTTC. This gives the protein CAGTWEGGYSYEQYF.

This clonotype showed up just a few times. The chain joins TRBV5-6 to TRBJ2-7, with D unresolved. The J call may be incorrect, as the DNA end agrees better with TRBJ2-5. CDR1 is SGHDT and CDR2 is YYEEEE in the germline V gene. This CDR3 has 12 residues. CDR3: CASSRHLETQYF. The CDR3 DNA follows: TGTGCCAGCAGCCGCCATCTGGAGACCCAGTACTTC.

This clonotype was counted between two and nine times. The CDR3 nucleotides are TGTGCCAGCAGTTTAATTGGCCAGGGGAATCAGCCCCAGCATTTT. Protein sequence: CASSLIGQGNQPQHF. The J gene is TRBJ1-5, the V gene TRBV12-3 or TRBV12-4; possibly TRBD1 for D (6 bases). The CDR3 extends over 15 amino acids. V lost 2 bases and J lost 4, with 12 bases in between.

This clonotype was counted between two and nine times. A much bigger clone sits one base away, suggesting this may be a read error. This sequence joins TRBV25-1 and TRBJ2-7; 7 nucleotides line up with TRBD2. V lost 2 bases to trimming and J lost 3 bases; unmatched junction nucleotides: 7. CDR3 size: 15 residues. The germline gives CDR1 MGHDK, CDR2 SYGVNS. CDR3 protein: CASSEANGGSYEQYF. CDR3 in DNA: TGTGCCAGCAGTGAAGCGAACGGGGGGAGCTACGAGCAGTACTTC.

The chain joins TRBV20-1 to TRBJ2-7; TRBD2 agrees at 12 bases. Trimming took 5 bases from V and 0 from J; bases not matched to a gene: 14. Germline V gene data show CDR1 as DFQATT and CDR2 as SNEGSKA (reference sequence). The CDR3 spans 18 residues. This CDR3 reads CSAARLAGDRSSSYEQYF. In DNA form, the CDR3 reads TGCAGTGCTGCCCGACTAGCGGGAGATCGTTCGAGCTCCTACGAGCAGTACTTC.

The chain combines TRBV2 with TRBJ1-2; D not certain. The CDR3 is made up of 11 amino acids. Trimming pared 4 bases from V and 13 bases from J, leaving 13 bases between. Germline-derived CDR1 and CDR2 are SNHLY and FYNNEI. This CDR3 reads CASSVTFVATF. The DNA for the CDR3 is TGTGCCAGCAGTGTAACCTTCGTTGCCACCTTC.

Of note for this clonotype: A read error may account for a junction end that differs from germline. The chain links TRBV12-3 or TRBV12-4 to TRBJ2-5; D possibly corresponds to TRBD2 (6 bases). This CDR3 has 14 amino acids. CDR3 region: CASSFLGEEETQYF. The CDR3 nucleotides read TGTGCCAGCAGTTTCCTAGGGGAGGAAGAGACCCAATACTTC.